The entry that follows covers one T cell receptor (beta chain) sequence. What antigen it recognizes has not been identified. No much larger clone is present one base from it, and per-base qualities are unavailable. TCRbeta CDR3 regions were amplified from genomic DNA by means of the immunoSEQ Assay, a bias-controlled multiplex PCR. The published analysis was carried out like this. The number of nucleated cells in each sample was estimated from the amplification of reference gene primers within the assay. To quantify the absolute abundance of each unique TCRbeta CDR3 rearrangement, sequence reads were collapsed and filtered. For each sample, productive Simpson clonality was calculated as the square root of Simpson's diversity index over productive rearrangements. The clones in this table, taken by TCRdb from immuneACCESS, are in-frame only. Not every clone is retained; where verified, under half of the shortfall comes from an unresolved V gene, and the cause of the rest is unknown. V and J calls and clone size are those listed in that table; D and trimming were worked out from the DNA. The sample table lists fewer than 250,000 clones, under 85% of them with a count of one. Over 4.5% of the sample comes from the top ten.

This entry is derived from a study of blood T cell repertoires in COVID-19 (dated by TCRdb to 2020 to 2021). Broadly, across the study: Collaborator samples came from the United States, Italy and Spain and covered acute and convalescent phases of COVID-19. Samples came from the ongoing ImmuneRACE study (first 160 participants) plus 1,254 subjects from 6 global collaborators. Sample metadata almost always included a de-identified subject ID, COVID-19 status, age in years and sex. The repertoires were released in a freely available public database meant as a resource for research on the immune response to SARS-CoV-2. Where available, HLA class I and class II types were taken from metadata supplied by the sample provider and were not determined by assay-based typing. Deeply sampled blood TCRbeta repertoires from subjects exposed to, actively infected with, or recovered from COVID-19 were included in the dataset. The material from the prospective study consisted of cDNA or gDNA derived from T cells, B-cell-depleted T cells, or PBMCs.

Whole blood was collected in K2EDTA tubes by collaborating institutions according to the institutions' own protocols. For TCRbeta analysis, collaborator samples were shipped as frozen whole blood, as isolated PBMCs, or as DNA extracted from either sample type. V is cut by 4 bases and J by 5 bases, and the space between the germline ends is 13 bases. The CDR3 goes from the cysteine to the phenylalanine over 15 residues. The DNA shown is the 45-base CDR3, in frame from base 1. Via the germline V gene, CDR1 is SGDLS and CDR2 YYNGEE. Study-wide conclusions, independent of this receptor: The amount of clinical and demographic metadata varied by source and participant and was provided uncurated.

The rearranged segments are TRBV9 and TRBJ1-6; confidence is insufficient to name the D gene. The clonotype originates from a human donor in a cohort sampled during active COVID-19. Material for sequencing was peripheral blood. This receptor has the CDR3 CASSPEGFNNSPLHF. The DNA reads TGTGCCAGCAGCCCCGAGGGTTTTAATAATTCACCCCTCCACTTT.